The 16 T cell receptor beta chains listed next were all sequenced from one sample in a study of blood T cell repertoires in COVID-19. The protocol was immunoSEQ multiplex PCR, while the TCRdb copy is restricted to in-frame clones and leaves out a portion. Here the sample spans about 190,000 clones, around 80% being singletons. The sample consisted of PBMCs or T cells enriched from blood (not recorded which). The receptors stem from a woman between 45 and 65 years old with acute COVID-19.

This clone showed up just once. This rearrangement joins TRBV19 to TRBJ1-2, with D possibly being TRBD1 (5 bases). V was clipped by 8 bases and J by 5 bases, with 21 bases between them. CDR3 length equals 15 residues. Germline V gene data show CDR1 as LNHDA and CDR2 as SQIVND (reference sequence). The CDR3 DNA reads as TGTGCCAGTTTTGATCGTACGGGACGGGGGTATGGCTACACCTTC. It codes for CASFDRTGRGYGYTF.

The rearrangement uses TRBV7-2 and TRBJ2-3; 9 nucleotides match TRBD2. The germline CDR1 and CDR2 sequences are SGHTA and FQGNSA. CDR3 length equals 14 residues. V gave up 5 bases and J gave up 6 bases; unmatched junction bases: 6. CDR3 in DNA: TGTGCCAGCAGCCGCGGGGGGGCCGGGGATACGCAGTATTTT. As protein: CASSRGGAGDTQYF.

The chain uses TRBV24-1 and TRBJ1-5; TRBD1 is a possible D gene (6 bases). The germline CDR1 and CDR2 sequences are KGHDR and SFDVKD. Trimming cost V 4 bases and J 0 bases, with 24 bases left between them. The CDR3 spans 20 residues. The CDR3 DNA reads as TGTGCCACCAGTGACCGTATCGCTGGGGGCCCCTTGTATAGCAATCAGCCCCAGCATTTT. Amino acid sequence: CATSDRIAGGPLYSNQPQHF.

This clone was found once. CDR3 bases: TGTGCCAGCAGCCCATGGACAGGGGGCCGGGGGGAGACCCAGTACTTC. Amino acids: CASSPWTGGRGETQYF. The chain employs TRBV11-3 and TRBJ2-5, with 11 bases matching TRBD1. The length of the CDR3 is 16 residues. V gave up 5 bases and J gave up 5 bases; unmatched junction bases: 10. CDR1 is SGHNT and CDR2 is YENEEA in the germline V gene.

This chain uses TRBV30 with TRBJ2-7, with 7 bases lining up with TRBD2. Per the germline V gene, CDR1 is GTSNPN and CDR2 is SVGIG (reference sequence). V gave up 0 bases and J gave up 6 bases; unmatched junction bases: 2. The CDR3 spans 12 residues. The CDR3 spells CAWSVGGGEQYV. CDR3 in DNA: TGTGCCTGGAGTGTGGGGGGGGGCGAGCAGTACGTC.

The V and J genes are TRBV4-1 and TRBJ2-7, with 10 bases that match TRBD1. Trimming took 1 base from V and 0 from J; bases not matched to a gene: 6. The CDR3 is made up of 17 amino acids. From germline, CDR1 is MGHRA and CDR2 YSYEKL. Here the CDR3 DNA reads TGCGCCAGCAGCCAAGGACAGGGGGCCCCGGGCTCCTACGAGCAGTACGTC. Its protein product is CASSQGQGAPGSYEQYV.

V and J are TRBV10-1 and TRBJ1-3; D ambiguous. The CDR3 is 12 residues long. V was cut by 8 bases and J by 4 bases, with 9 bases left in between. Looked up from germline, CDR1 is WNHNN and CDR2 is SYGVQD (reference sequence). The CDR3 DNA is TGCGCCAGCGAGGGATCGGGAAACACCATATATTTT. As protein: CASEGSGNTIYF.

This sequence joins TRBV7-9 and TRBJ1-1; no reliable D call. Trimming stripped 0 bases from V and 2 bases from J, with 10 bases between. In germline, CDR1 is SEHNR, CDR2 FQNEAQ (reference sequence). The CDR3 totals 15 residues. CDR3 protein: CASSLARNGNTEAFF. CDR3 DNA sequence: TGTGCCAGCAGCTTAGCGAGGAACGGAAACACTGAAGCTTTCTTT.

This clone was observed many times. J is TRBJ1-3 and V is TRBV5-4; D ambiguous. This CDR3 spans 15 amino acids. Trimming cost V 3 bases and J 0 bases, with 10 bases left between them. Germline V gene sequence: CDR1 SGHNT, CDR2 YYREEE (reference sequence). Written as DNA, the CDR3 is TGTGCCAGCAGCTGGGGAGAGGTCTCTGGAAACACCATATATTTT. Encoded protein: CASSWGEVSGNTIYF.

The chain uses TRBV10-3 and TRBJ2-1; weak D call: TRBD2 (5 bases). Deletions cut 6 bases from V and 6 bases from J, with 15 bases between. The CDR3 is 14 residues long. From germline, CDR1 is ENHRY and CDR2 SYGVKD. CDR3 nucleotides: TGTGCCATCAGCGACCGGGGTGCCCGCAATGAGCAGTTCTTC. It codes for CAISDRGARNEQFF.

The chain employs TRBV30 and TRBJ1-2, with D possibly TRBD1 on 6 matching bases. This CDR3 is 12 amino acids long. Trimming cost V 0 bases and J 8 bases, with 10 bases left between them. Germline CDR1 reads GTSNPN; CDR2 reads SVGIG (reference sequence). CDR3 in amino acids: CAWSVQGWGYTF. CDR3 DNA sequence: TGTGCCTGGAGTGTGCAGGGGTGGGGCTACACCTTC.

J is TRBJ1-3 and V is TRBV6-5, with D perhaps matching TRBD1 (6 bases). The CDR3 loop spans 15 amino acids. Trimming removed 6 bases at V and 0 bases at J, with 12 bases between. Looked up from germline, CDR1 is MNHEY and CDR2 is SVGAGI. This CDR3 reads CASSPGDFSGNTIYF. The CDR3 DNA follows: TGTGCCAGCAGCCCAGGGGATTTCTCTGGAAACACCATATATTTT.

The gene calls are TRBV7-9 and TRBJ1-2, with 7 bases fitting TRBD1. The CDR3 covers 14 residues. Germline V gene lookup returns CDR1 SEHNR and CDR2 FQNEAQ (reference sequence). V was clipped by 5 bases and J by 7 bases; unmatched bases: 10. CDR3 bases: TGTGCCAGCAGCAGATCGACAGGGACCTCTGGCTACACCTTC. Its protein is CASSRSTGTSGYTF. Full variable domain (rest looked up from reference TRBV7-9 and TRBJ1-2): DTGVSQNPRHKITKRGQNVTFRCDPISEHNRLYWYRQTLGQGPEFLTYFQNEAQLEKSRLLSDRFSAERPKGSFSTLEIQRTEQGDSAMYLCASSRSTGTSGYTFGSGTRLTVV.

Regarding this clone: Other nucleotide sequences in the sample specify the same CDR3. This chain connects TRBV19 to TRBJ1-1, with 9 bases aligning to TRBD1. V dropped 5 bases and J dropped 5; count of bases not matched to a gene: 3. Germline loops: CDR1 LNHDA, CDR2 SQIVND (reference sequence). The CDR3 is made up of 13 amino acids. This CDR3 is CASSSDRGTEAFF. The CDR3 DNA sequence: TGTGCCAGTAGTTCGGACAGGGGAACTGAAGCTTTCTTT.

The chain recombines TRBV9 with TRBJ2-5; D may be TRBD2 (6 bases). V lost 0 bases and J lost 2, with 11 bases in between. The V gene's germline CDR1 is SGDLS and CDR2 YYNGEE. The CDR3 consists of 15 residues. The DNA for the CDR3 is TGTGCCAGCAGCGTAGGGGGGGTAAAGCAAGAGACCCAGTACTTC. Amino acids: CASSVGGVKQETQYF.

V is TRBV7-6 and J is TRBJ1-3; D remains ambiguous. Germline V gene sequence: CDR1 SGHVS, CDR2 FNYEAQ. The CDR3 extends over 14 amino acids. The V and J ends lost 4 bases and 2 bases respectively, with 9 bases between them. The CDR3: CASSSPSAGNTIYF. CDR3 in DNA: TGTGCCAGCAGCTCGCCCTCAGCTGGAAACACCATATATTTT.